Below, 22 T cell receptor beta chains from the same sample are listed, as sequenced in a study of blood T cell repertoires in COVID-19 (TCRdb year 2020). Libraries were built with the immunoSEQ multiplex PCR assay. This is the immuneACCESS table as TCRdb keeps it, with only in-frame sequences that have V and J called. A part of the clones is gone; compared with another copy, unresolved V genes explain less than half, and the rest is unexplained. Present in this sample are roughly 140,000 clones, about 90% of which were seen just once. Roughly 10% of the sample lies in the top ten. Sequences were obtained from PBMCs or T cells enriched from blood (not recorded which). These receptor sequences come from a man aged 55 to 70 who had recovered from COVID-19.

As DNA, the CDR3 is TGTGCCAGCGGCCGGGACTCCCAGAACACTGAAGCTTTCTTT. This gives the protein CASGRDSQNTEAFF. The chain is built from TRBV6-5 and TRBJ1-1, with D perhaps TRBD1 (5 bases). This CDR3 is built from 14 residues. V dropped 8 bases and J dropped 1 base, with 14 bases sitting between them. The germline V gene encodes CDR1 MNHEY and CDR2 SVGAGI.

The count of this clone is one. V and J are TRBV28 and TRBJ1-5, with 8 bases fitting TRBD1. CDR1 MDHEN and CDR2 SYDVKM come from the germline V gene. Trimming took 3 bases from V and 5 from J; bases not matched to a gene: 6. This CDR3 spans 15 amino acids. This CDR3 is CASSFGQGAYQPQHF. CDR3 sequence (DNA): TGTGCCAGCAGTTTCGGTCAGGGGGCTTATCAGCCCCAGCATTTT. The full variable domain, with the rest looked up from reference TRBV28 and TRBJ1-5, is DVKVTQSSRYLVKRTGEKVFLECVQDMDHENMFWYRQDPGLGLRLIYFSYDVKMKEKGDIPEGYSVSREKKERFSLILESASTNQTSMYLCASSFGQGAYQPQHFGDGTRLSIL.

The V gene is TRBV29-1, the J gene TRBJ2-7; 7 bases match TRBD1. The CDR3 covers 13 residues. CDR1 and CDR2 (germline): SQVTM, ANQGSEA. V lost 7 bases and J lost 1; bases outside the gene matches: 7. This chain's CDR3 is CSARQGMSYEQYF. In DNA, the CDR3 is TGCAGCGCAAGACAGGGTATGTCCTACGAGCAGTACTTC.

This clone has only a few counts. The chain has TRBV27 and TRBJ1-2; maybe TRBD1 (5 bases). Trimming removed 2 bases at V and 7 bases at J, with 11 bases between. The CDR3 loop spans 13 amino acids. Germline V gives CDR1 MNHEY, CDR2 SMNVEV (reference sequence). The CDR3 bases are TGTGCCAGCAGTTTAGAGGGGAGGATTGGCTACACCTTC. Amino acid sequence: CASSLEGRIGYTF.

This chain uses TRBV15 with TRBJ1-6; a possible D gene is TRBD1 (5 bases). Germline V lookup: CDR1 LNHNV, CDR2 YYDKDF (reference sequence). The V gene lost 1 base and the J gene lost 5 bases, with 6 bases spanning the gap. The CDR3 sequence is 14 residues long. CDR3 sequence (DNA): TGTGCCACCAGCAGAGCAGGGAATAATTCACCCCTCCACTTT. Translated: CATSRAGNNSPLHF.

V and J are TRBV7-8 and TRBJ2-2; maybe TRBD2 (6 bases). The CDR3 extends over 16 amino acids. CDR1 and CDR2 (germline): SGHVS, FQNEAQ. Trimming took 5 bases from V and 8 from J, leaving 21 bases between them. The CDR3 region has the DNA TGTGCCAGCAGCCCCGAGGCTAGCGCGAGGGTGGGGGAGCTGTTTTTT. Its translation is CASSPEASARVGELFF.

This rearrangement joins TRBV5-1 to TRBJ1-4; the match to TRBD1 covers 9 bases. From germline, CDR1 is SGHRS and CDR2 YFSETQ. The J segment lost 8 bases and the V segment lost 2 bases, leaving 1 base of the junction unmatched. The CDR3 covers 13 residues. The CDR3 reads CASSFGTGEKLFF. The CDR3 nucleotides read TGCGCCAGCAGCTTTGGGACAGGGGAAAAACTGTTTTTT.

The rearrangement uses TRBV5-1 and TRBJ2-2; 7 positions match TRBD2. The CDR3 sequence is 16 residues long. Per germline, CDR1 SGHRS and CDR2 YFSETQ. V trimming: 3 bases; J trimming: 6 bases; junction bases outside the gene matches: 11. The CDR3 DNA reads TGCGCCAGCAGCTGGGCCGGGACTAAGGACGCCGGGGAGCTGTTTTTT. It yields the protein CASSWAGTKDAGELFF.

The rearrangement uses TRBV10-3 and TRBJ2-6; tentatively, D is TRBD2 (5 bases). V was pared by 4 bases and J by 3 bases, with 16 bases between. Germline CDR1 ENHRY, CDR2 SYGVKD. The length of the CDR3 is 17 residues. CDR3 residues: CAISGLSGSSGANVLTF. The CDR3 region has the DNA TGTGCCATCAGTGGTCTTTCGGGGAGTAGTGGGGCCAACGTCCTGACTTTC.

The CDR3 bases are TGTGCCAGCAGCGTCGGACAGGGTGGAGAGACCCAGTACTTC. It specifies CASSVGQGGETQYF. V is TRBV9 and J is TRBJ2-5, with 8 bases that match TRBD1. The CDR3 sequence is 14 residues long. Germline V gene lookup returns CDR1 SGDLS and CDR2 YYNGEE. V was clipped by 2 bases and J by 4 bases; unmatched bases: 4.

This clone was found once. This chain links TRBV5-1 with TRBJ1-6, with a weak D call TRBD1 (5 bases). This CDR3 is built from 15 residues. The germline V gene encodes CDR1 SGHRS and CDR2 YFSETQ. With 3 bases removed from V and 7 bases from J, the gap between germline ends came to 14 bases. CDR3 nucleotides: TGCGCCAGCAGCTGGGGTGCAGGGTCCAATTCACCCCTCCACTTT. It codes for CASSWGAGSNSPLHF.

The rearrangement links TRBV11-2 to TRBJ2-7; possibly TRBD2 for D (6 bases). The CDR3 totals 16 residues. Germline loops: CDR1 SGHAT, CDR2 FQNNGV. V was cut by 2 bases and J by 4 bases, with 18 bases left in between. CDR3 DNA: TGTGCCAGCAGCTTAAGTGGAGGGAGTCCCACTTACGAGCAGTACTTC. Its protein product is CASSLSGGSPTYEQYF.

This chain joins TRBV7-8 and TRBJ2-5; 8 bases are shared with TRBD1. V lost 0 bases and J lost 3; bases outside the gene matches: 12. Germline CDR1 is SGHVS and CDR2 is FQNEAQ. CDR3 size: 18 residues. The CDR3 protein is CASSLAHRDRRGKETQYF. CDR3 DNA sequence: TGTGCCAGCAGCTTAGCGCACAGGGACAGGAGAGGGAAAGAGACCCAGTACTTC.

The sample holds one count of this clone. The rearrangement joins TRBV11-2 to TRBJ2-7, with a weak D call TRBD1 (6 bases). The CDR3 length is 14 residues. Germline V CDR1 and CDR2: SGHAT, FQNNGV. V lost 5 bases to trimming and J lost 2 bases, with 13 bases between them. CDR3 loop: CASSHPGQTYEQYF. DNA for the CDR3: TGTGCCAGCAGCCACCCGGGACAAACCTACGAGCAGTACTTC. Combining the CDR3 with reference TRBV11-2 and TRBJ2-7 gives the whole variable domain EAGVAQSPRYKIIEKRQSVAFWCNPISGHATLYWYQQILGQGPKLLIQFQNNGVVDDSQLPKDRFSAERLKGVDSTLKIQPAKLEDSAVYLCASSHPGQTYEQYFGPGTRLTVT.

The chain has TRBV2 and TRBJ2-7; D not resolved. CDR3 length: 11 residues. Germline V CDR1 and CDR2: SNHLY, FYNNEI. V was clipped by 4 bases and J by 6 bases, with 7 bases between them. The CDR3, as DNA: TGTGCCAGCAGTGTGGCTTCCGAGCAGTACTTC. Amino acids: CASSVASEQYF.

The chain links TRBV11-2 to TRBJ2-5; TRBD2 aligns across 13 bases. This CDR3 is built from 17 residues. V shed 5 bases and J 5 bases; nucleotides not matched to a gene: 11. Germline V gene data show CDR1 as SGHAT and CDR2 as FQNNGV. The CDR3 nucleotides are TGTGCCAGCAGCCCCCTTACTAGCGGGGGGGCCTGGGAGACCCAGTACTTC. Encoded protein: CASSPLTSGGAWETQYF.

The CDR3 nucleotides read TGTGCCACCAGTGATTTGGGTGCCGCGGGGCGGCAGTTCTTC. This sequence encodes CATSDLGAAGRQFF. The chain recombines TRBV24-1 with TRBJ2-1, with a weak D call TRBD2 (6 bases). Trimming cost V 0 bases and J 12 bases, with 14 bases left between them. The CDR3 runs to 14 residues. CDR1 is KGHDR, CDR2 SFDVKD, per germline.

V gene TRBV7-9 combines with J gene TRBJ1-5; D gene ambiguous. Trimming left V 1 base short and J 9 bases short, with 10 bases between. Looked up from germline, CDR1 is SEHNR and CDR2 is FQNEAQ (reference sequence). The CDR3 totals 13 residues. In nucleotides, the CDR3 is TGTGCCAGCAGCTTAGAGTCCCCAGGGCCCCAGCATTTT. Amino acid sequence: CASSLESPGPQHF. The full variable domain, rest sourced from reference TRBV7-9 and TRBJ1-5, is DTGVSQNPRHKITKRGQNVTFRCDPISEHNRLYWYRQTLGQGPEFLTYFQNEAQLEKSRLLSDRFSAERPKGSFSTLEIQRTEQGDSAMYLCASSLESPGPQHFGDGTRLSIL.

V gene TRBV11-2 combines with J gene TRBJ1-5; TRBD1 matches at 8 bases. Germline lookup yields CDR1 SGHAT and CDR2 FQNNGV. V shed 1 base, J shed 3 bases, and the junction held 2 bases outside the gene matches. This CDR3 region has 15 residues. DNA for the CDR3: TGTGCCAGCAGCTTAGGGACAGGGAACAATCAGCCCCAGCATTTT. This codes for CASSLGTGNNQPQHF.

CDR3 protein: CASRPTGSSGYTF. CDR3 DNA: TGTGCCAGCAGACCGACAGGGTCTAGCGGCTACACCTTC. The V call is TRBV12-3 or TRBV12-4, the J call TRBJ1-2, with 7 bases that match TRBD1. The CDR3 is 13 amino acids. V trimming: 6 bases; J trimming: 8 bases; junction bases outside the gene matches: 9.

This chain joins TRBV7-8 and TRBJ2-7; unclear D gene. The CDR3 length is 12 residues. From germline, CDR1 is SGHVS and CDR2 FQNEAQ. Trimming removed 5 bases from V and 3 bases from J, with 8 bases in between. Written as DNA, the CDR3 is TGTGCCAGCAGCCCTAACAGCTACGAGCAGTACTTC. Translated: CASSPNSYEQYF.

V usage is TRBV7-6 and J usage is TRBJ1-3, with TRBD1 matching over 7 bases. This CDR3 is 15 amino acids long. Germline values: CDR1 SGHVS, CDR2 FNYEAQ. V lost 4 bases, J lost 2 bases, and 5 bases stayed unmatched. The CDR3 coding sequence is TGTGCCAGCAGCTCAGACAGGGTCCCTGGAAACACCATATATTTT. Translating it yields CASSSDRVPGNTIYF.